Sequencing of this TCR beta chain was carried out in a study of vaccination effects on CD4 cells after COVID-19. General study findings and limits: At late timepoints after vaccination, vaccine- and infection-induced clones shrank markedly.

Germline values: CDR1 SGHNT, CDR2 YYREEE (reference sequence). The CDR3 is made up of 14 amino acids. V dropped 0 bases and J dropped 4 bases, with 10 bases sitting between them. Sequencing was performed with immunoSEQ multiplex PCR; in TCRdb, only in-frame clones are kept and a portion is missing. The data contain tens of thousands of clones, about two thirds of them seen just once; the ten biggest clones take up 26%. Sequencing followed a ViraFEST assay step that expanded antigen-specific CD4+ T cells with viral peptide pools. Culturing for around 10 days preceded CD4+ T cell isolation. Each vaccine recipient was nucleocapsid antibody negative and had no prior SARS-CoV-2 infection. Remarks on this clone: Its antigen remains unidentified.

This receptor was obtained from a human donor who received a COVID-19 vaccine. The chain couples TRBV5-4 to TRBJ1-2, with D possibly matching TRBD1 (5 bases). The input for sequencing was CD4+ T cells from PBMCs cultured with HCoV-OC43 spike peptides, taken before COVID-19 vaccination. Subset denoted: HCoV-OC43 spike overlapping peptide pool stimulation. The chain's CDR3 is CASSLGGSTYGYTF. The CDR3 DNA follows: TGTGCCAGCAGCTTGGGGGGCAGTACCTATGGCTACACCTTC.